This T cell receptor (beta chain) stems from a study of cytomegalovirus exposure and HLA in healthy donors. Study-wide points: Sequences of the TCR beta chain were said to predict the HLA-A and HLA-B alleles of most subjects accurately.

PCR employed 60 Vbeta and 13 Jbeta primers. Some clones are missing from TCRdb's copy, which holds only in-frame ones; the method was immunoSEQ multiplex PCR. The data hold 95,000 to 150,000 clones, with 75% to 90% observed a single time. As to this clone: The antigen remains undetermined.

Donors were nominally healthy when sampled, though unrecorded immune exposures were likely. J was trimmed by 1 base and V by 7 bases; bases with no gene match: 10. The germline CDR1 and CDR2 sequences are SGHAT and FQNNGV. The CDR3 is made up of 16 amino acids. The clonotype comes from a man aged 30-40 years in good health and CMV-seronegative. Sequences were obtained from PBMCs. The chain uses TRBV11-2 and TRBJ2-7, with TRBD2 matching over 10 bases. DNA for the CDR3: TGTGCCAGCACCAATCCGGGACTAGCGTCGTCCTACGAGCAGTACTTC. It codes for CASTNPGLASSYEQYF.